Shown below are 4 T cell receptor beta chains from a single sample sequenced in a study of T cell responses to AZD1222 COVID-19 vaccine. The protocol was immunoSEQ multiplex PCR, while the TCRdb copy is restricted to in-frame clones and leaves out a portion. Of some 150,000 clones listed, 75% to 85% are singletons. Sequenced material: peripheral blood, taken 28 days after the second dose of the MenACWY control vaccine. The receptors here all came from an adult who received the MenACWY meningococcal vaccine as a control.

This clone came up a few times. The chain employs TRBV5-5 and TRBJ2-7; 9 bases are shared with TRBD2. V dropped 3 bases and J dropped 6; count of bases not matched to a gene: 10. The CDR3 has 15 residues. Germline lookup yields CDR1 SGHKS and CDR2 YYEKEE (reference sequence). In DNA form, the CDR3 reads TGTGCCAGCAGCTGGGGCAAGGTAGCGGGGGCCGAGCAGTACGTC. It specifies CASSWGKVAGAEQYV.

The chain is built from TRBV6-2 or TRBV6-3 and TRBJ2-4; D might be TRBD1 (5 bases). Germline lookup yields CDR1 MNHEY and CDR2 SVGEGT. Trimming took 4 bases from V and 3 from J, leaving 10 bases between them. The CDR3 sequence is 14 residues long. The CDR3 sequence is CASSSSRVKNIQYF. The CDR3 DNA reads as TGTGCCAGCAGTTCCTCCAGGGTCAAAAACATTCAGTACTTC.

This chain connects TRBV10-3 to TRBJ2-1; D may match TRBD1 or TRBD2 (5 bases each). CDR3 length: 13 amino acids. Germline V CDR1 and CDR2: ENHRY, SYGVKD. Trimming took 6 bases from V and 3 from J, leaving 9 bases between them. This CDR3 is CAIRGDDYNEQFF. In DNA form, the CDR3 reads TGTGCCATCAGAGGGGACGACTACAATGAGCAGTTCTTC.

This clone has a single count. The rearrangement links TRBV7-2 to TRBJ1-2, with TRBD1 identical over 8 bases. The V gene's germline CDR1 is SGHTA and CDR2 FQGNSA. Trimming took 1 base from V and 8 from J; bases not matched to a gene: 9. CDR3 length: 15 residues. CDR3 protein: CASSLGQGASWGYTF. In DNA form, the CDR3 reads TGTGCCAGCAGCTTAGGGCAGGGGGCGAGTTGGGGCTACACCTTC.